This T cell receptor beta chain is drawn from a study of T cell changes during pregnancy in multiple sclerosis. The method was immunoSEQ multiplex PCR; TCRdb's version includes in-frame clones alone and lacks a portion of them. The sample holds tens of thousands of clones, approximately 90% seen once. Germline CDR1 reads GTSNPN; CDR2 reads SVGIG (reference sequence). Trimming cost V 5 bases and J 0 bases; bases outside gene matches: 4. This CDR3 is 16 amino acids long. The chain uses TRBV30 and TRBJ2-6; 10 nucleotides match TRBD1. Sequences were derived from peripheral blood, sampled in the first trimester of pregnancy. The receptor's source is a female donor in good health, enrolled as a control in a pregnancy study. The DNA of the CDR3 is TGTGCCTGGGGGGACAGGGGAATCTCTGGGGCCAACGTCCTGACTTTC. Its protein product is CAWGDRGISGANVLTF.